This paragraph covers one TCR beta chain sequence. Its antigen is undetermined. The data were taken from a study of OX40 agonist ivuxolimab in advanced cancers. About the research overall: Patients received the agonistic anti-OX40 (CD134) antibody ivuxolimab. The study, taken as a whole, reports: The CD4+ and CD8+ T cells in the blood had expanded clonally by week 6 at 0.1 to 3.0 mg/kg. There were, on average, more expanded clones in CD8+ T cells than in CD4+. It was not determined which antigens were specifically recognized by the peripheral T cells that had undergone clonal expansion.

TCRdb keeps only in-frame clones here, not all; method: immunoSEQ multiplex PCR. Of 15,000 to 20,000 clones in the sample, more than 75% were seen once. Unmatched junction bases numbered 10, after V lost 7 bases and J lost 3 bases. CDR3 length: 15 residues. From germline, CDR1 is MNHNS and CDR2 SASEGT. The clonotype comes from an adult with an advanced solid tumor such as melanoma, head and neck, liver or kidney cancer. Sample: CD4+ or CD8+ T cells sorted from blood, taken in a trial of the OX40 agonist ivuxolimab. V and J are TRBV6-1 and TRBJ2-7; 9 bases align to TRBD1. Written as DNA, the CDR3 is TGTGCCAGCAAAGAGGGGACAGGGACGAACTACGAGCAGTACTTC. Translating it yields CASKEGTGTNYEQYF.